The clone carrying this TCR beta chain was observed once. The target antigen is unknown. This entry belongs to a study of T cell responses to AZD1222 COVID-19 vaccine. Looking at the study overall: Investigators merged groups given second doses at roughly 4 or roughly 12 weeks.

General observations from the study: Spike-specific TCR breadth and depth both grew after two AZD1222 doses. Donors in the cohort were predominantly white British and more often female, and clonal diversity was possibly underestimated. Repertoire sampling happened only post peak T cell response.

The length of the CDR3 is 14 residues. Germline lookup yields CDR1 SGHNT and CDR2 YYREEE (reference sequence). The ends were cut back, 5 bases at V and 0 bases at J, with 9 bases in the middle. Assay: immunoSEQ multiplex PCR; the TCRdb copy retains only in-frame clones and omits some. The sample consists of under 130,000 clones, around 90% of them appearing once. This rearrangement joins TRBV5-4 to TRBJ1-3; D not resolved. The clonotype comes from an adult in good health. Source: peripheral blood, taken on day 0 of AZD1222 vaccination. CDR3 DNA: TGTGCCAGCAGGCCGGGCCTCTCTGGAAACACCATATATTTT. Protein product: CASRPGLSGNTIYF.